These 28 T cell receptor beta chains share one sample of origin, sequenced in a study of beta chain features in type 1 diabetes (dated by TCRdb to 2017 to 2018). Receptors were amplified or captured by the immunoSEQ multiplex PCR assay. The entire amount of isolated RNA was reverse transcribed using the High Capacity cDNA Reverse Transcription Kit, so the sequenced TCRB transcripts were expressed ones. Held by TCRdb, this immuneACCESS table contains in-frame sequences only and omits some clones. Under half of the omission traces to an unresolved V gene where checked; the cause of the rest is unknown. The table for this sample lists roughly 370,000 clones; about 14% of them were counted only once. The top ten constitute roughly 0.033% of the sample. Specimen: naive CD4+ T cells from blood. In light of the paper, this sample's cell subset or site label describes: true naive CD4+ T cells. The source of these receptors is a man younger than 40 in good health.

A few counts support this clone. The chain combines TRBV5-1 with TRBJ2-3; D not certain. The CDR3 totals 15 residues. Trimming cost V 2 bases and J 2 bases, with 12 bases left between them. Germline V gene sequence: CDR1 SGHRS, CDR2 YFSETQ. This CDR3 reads CASSFGVIDTDTQYF. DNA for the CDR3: TGCGCCAGCAGCTTTGGTGTTATTGACACAGATACGCAGTATTTT.

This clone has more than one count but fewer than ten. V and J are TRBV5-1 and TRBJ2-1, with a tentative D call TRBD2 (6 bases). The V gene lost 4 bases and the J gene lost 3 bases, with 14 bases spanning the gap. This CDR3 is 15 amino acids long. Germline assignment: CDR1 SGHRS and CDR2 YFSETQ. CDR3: CASSLWGDHYNEQFF. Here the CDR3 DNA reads TGCGCCAGCAGCCTGTGGGGGGACCACTACAATGAGCAGTTCTTC.

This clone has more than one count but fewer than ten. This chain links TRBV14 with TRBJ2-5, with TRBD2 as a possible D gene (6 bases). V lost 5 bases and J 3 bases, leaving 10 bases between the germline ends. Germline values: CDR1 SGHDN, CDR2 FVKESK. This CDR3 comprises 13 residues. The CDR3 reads CASSAGREETQYF. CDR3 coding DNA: TGTGCCAGCAGCGCGGGACGGGAAGAGACCCAGTACTTC. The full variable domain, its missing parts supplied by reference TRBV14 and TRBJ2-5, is EAGVTQFPSHSVIEKGQTVTLRCDPISGHDNLYWYRRVMGKEIKFLLHFVKESKQDESGMPNNRFLAERTGGTYSTLKVQPAELEDSGVYFCASSAGREETQYFGPGTRLLVL.

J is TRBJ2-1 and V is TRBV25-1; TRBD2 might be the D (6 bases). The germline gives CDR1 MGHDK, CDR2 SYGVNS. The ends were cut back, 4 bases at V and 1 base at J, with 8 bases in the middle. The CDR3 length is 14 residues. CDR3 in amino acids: CASSGLASYNEQFF. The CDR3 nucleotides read TGTGCCAGCAGTGGTCTAGCGTCCTACAATGAGCAGTTCTTC.

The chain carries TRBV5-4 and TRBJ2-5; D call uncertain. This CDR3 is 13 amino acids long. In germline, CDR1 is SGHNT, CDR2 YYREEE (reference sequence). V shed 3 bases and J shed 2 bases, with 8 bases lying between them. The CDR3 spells CASSSYSQETQYF. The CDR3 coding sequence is TGTGCCAGCAGCTCATACAGTCAAGAGACCCAGTACTTC.

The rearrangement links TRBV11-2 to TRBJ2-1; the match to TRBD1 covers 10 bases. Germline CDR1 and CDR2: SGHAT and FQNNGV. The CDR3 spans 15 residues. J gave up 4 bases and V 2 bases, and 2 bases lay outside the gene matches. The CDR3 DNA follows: TGTGCCAGCAGCTTAACGGGACAGGGGTACAATGAGCAGTTCTTC. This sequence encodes CASSLTGQGYNEQFF.

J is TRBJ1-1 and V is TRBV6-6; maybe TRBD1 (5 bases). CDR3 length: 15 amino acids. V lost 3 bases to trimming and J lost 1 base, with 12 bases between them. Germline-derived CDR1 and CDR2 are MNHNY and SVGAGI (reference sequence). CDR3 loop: CASSYGGVPNTEAFF. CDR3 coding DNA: TGTGCCAGCAGTTATGGGGGTGTCCCGAACACTGAAGCTTTCTTT.

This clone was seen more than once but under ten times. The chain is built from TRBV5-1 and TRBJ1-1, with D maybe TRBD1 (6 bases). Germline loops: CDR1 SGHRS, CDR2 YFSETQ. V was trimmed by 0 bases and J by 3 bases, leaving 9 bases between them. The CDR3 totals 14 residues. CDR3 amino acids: CASSLDRVDTEAFF. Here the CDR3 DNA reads TGCGCCAGCAGCTTGGACAGGGTTGACACTGAAGCTTTCTTT.

The CDR3 nucleotides read TGTGCCAGCAGCCAAGGATGGGGAGCGAGCCATACGCAGTATTTT. Its protein is CASSQGWGASHTQYF. The chain is built from TRBV14 and TRBJ2-3; D perhaps matches TRBD2 (5 bases). From germline, CDR1 is SGHDN and CDR2 FVKESK. The CDR3 covers 15 residues. The V and J ends lost 1 base and 7 bases respectively, with 15 bases between them.

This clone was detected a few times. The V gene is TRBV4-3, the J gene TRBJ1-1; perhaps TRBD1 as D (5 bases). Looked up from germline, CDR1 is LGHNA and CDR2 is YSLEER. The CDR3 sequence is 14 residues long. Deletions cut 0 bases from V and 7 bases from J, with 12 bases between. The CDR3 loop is CASSQEGRAHEAFF. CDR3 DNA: TGCGCCAGCAGCCAAGAGGGACGGGCCCATGAAGCTTTCTTT.

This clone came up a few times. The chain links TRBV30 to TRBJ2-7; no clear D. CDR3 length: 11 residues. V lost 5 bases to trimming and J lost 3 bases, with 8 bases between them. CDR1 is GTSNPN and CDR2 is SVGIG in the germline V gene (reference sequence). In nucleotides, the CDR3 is TGTGCCTGGGGTTTTGGCTACGAGCAGTACGTC. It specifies CAWGFGYEQYV.

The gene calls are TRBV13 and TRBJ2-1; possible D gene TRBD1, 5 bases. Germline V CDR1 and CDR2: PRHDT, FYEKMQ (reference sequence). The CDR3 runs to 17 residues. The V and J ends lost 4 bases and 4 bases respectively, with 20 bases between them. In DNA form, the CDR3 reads TGTGCCAGCAGCTCATATATAGGGCAGGGCCCTTACAATGAGCAGTTCTTC. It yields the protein CASSSYIGQGPYNEQFF.

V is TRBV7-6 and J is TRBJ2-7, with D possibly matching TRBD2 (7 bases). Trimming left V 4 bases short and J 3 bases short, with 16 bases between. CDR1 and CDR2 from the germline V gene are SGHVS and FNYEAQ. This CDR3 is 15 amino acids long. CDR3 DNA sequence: TGTGCCAGCAGCTCCGGCTCCGGGGGGCACTACGAGCAGTACTTC. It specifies CASSSGSGGHYEQYF.

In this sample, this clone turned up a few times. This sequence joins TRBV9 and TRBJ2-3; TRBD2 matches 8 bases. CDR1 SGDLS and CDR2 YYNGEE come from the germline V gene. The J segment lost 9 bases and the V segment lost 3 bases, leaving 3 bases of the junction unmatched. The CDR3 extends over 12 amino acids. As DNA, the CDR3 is TGTGCCAGCAGCGGTTTAGCGGGAACGCAGTATTTT. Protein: CASSGLAGTQYF.

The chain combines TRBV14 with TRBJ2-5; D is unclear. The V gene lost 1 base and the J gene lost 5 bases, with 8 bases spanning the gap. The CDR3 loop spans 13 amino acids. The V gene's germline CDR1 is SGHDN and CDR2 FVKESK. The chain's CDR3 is CASSQGERETQYF. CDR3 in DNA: TGTGCCAGCAGCCAAGGCGAAAGGGAGACCCAGTACTTC. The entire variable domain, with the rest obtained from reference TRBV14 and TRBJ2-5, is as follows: EAGVTQFPSHSVIEKGQTVTLRCDPISGHDNLYWYRRVMGKEIKFLLHFVKESKQDESGMPNNRFLAERTGGTYSTLKVQPAELEDSGVYFCASSQGERETQYFGPGTRLLVL.

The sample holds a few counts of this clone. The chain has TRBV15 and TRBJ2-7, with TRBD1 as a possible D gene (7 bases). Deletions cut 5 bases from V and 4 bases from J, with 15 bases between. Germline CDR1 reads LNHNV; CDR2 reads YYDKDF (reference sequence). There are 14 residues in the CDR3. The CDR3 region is CATSLGRGVYEQYF. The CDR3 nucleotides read TGTGCCACCAGCCTCGGCAGGGGGGTGTACGAGCAGTACTTC.

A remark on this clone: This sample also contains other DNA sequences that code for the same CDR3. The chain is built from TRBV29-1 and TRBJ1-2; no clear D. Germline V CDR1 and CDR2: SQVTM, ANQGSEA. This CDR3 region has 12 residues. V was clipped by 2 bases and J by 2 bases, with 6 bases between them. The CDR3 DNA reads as TGCAGCGTTGAAACGGGGAACTATGGCTACACCTTC. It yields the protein CSVETGNYGYTF.

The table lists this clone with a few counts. The CDR3 spells CASSFKGAGGYTF. CDR3 in DNA: TGTGCCAGCAGCTTTAAGGGGGCTGGTGGCTACACCTTC. The rearrangement links TRBV7-9 to TRBJ1-2; 7 bases map to TRBD1. CDR1 SEHNR and CDR2 FQNEAQ come from the germline V gene (reference sequence). The junction had 5 bases not matched to a gene; V was cut back by 3 bases and J by 7 bases. The CDR3 has 13 amino acids.

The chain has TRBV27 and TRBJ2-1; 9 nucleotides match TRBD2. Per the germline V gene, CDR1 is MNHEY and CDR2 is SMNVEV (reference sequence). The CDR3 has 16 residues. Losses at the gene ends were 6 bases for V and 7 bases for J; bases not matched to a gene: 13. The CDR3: CASRKGGGRARNEQFF. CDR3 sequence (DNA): TGTGCCAGCAGGAAGGGGGGCGGGAGGGCCCGGAATGAGCAGTTCTTC.

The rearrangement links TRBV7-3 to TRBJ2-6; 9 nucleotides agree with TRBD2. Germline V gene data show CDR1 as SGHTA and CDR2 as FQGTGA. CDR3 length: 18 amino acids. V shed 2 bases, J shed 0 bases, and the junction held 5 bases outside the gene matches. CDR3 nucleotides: TGTGCCAGCAGCTTAGACGGCGGGAGGGCCTCTGGGGCCAACGTCCTGACTTTC. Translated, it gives CASSLDGGRASGANVLTF.

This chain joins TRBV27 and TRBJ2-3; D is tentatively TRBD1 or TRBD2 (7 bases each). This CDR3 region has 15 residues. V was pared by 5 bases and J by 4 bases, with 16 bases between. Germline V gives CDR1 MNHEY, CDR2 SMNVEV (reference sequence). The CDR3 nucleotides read TGTGCCAGCAGTACCTGGGAGGGGGCGGCAGATACGCAGTATTTT. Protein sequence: CASSTWEGAADTQYF.

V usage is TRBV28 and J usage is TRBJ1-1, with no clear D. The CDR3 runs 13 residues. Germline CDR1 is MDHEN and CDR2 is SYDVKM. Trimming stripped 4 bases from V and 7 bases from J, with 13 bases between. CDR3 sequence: CASSSAGRIEAFF. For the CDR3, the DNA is TGTGCCAGCAGTTCGGCAGGACGGATTGAAGCTTTCTTT. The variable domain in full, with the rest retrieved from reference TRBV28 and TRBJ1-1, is DVKVTQSSRYLVKRTGEKVFLECVQDMDHENMFWYRQDPGLGLRLIYFSYDVKMKEKGDIPEGYSVSREKKERFSLILESASTNQTSMYLCASSSAGRIEAFFGQGTRLTVV.

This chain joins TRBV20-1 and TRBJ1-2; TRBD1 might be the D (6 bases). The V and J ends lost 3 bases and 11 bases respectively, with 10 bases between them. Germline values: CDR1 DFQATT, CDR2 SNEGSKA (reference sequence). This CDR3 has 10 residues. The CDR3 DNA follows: TGCAGTGCTAGTGGGGGCACTTACACCTTC. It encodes CSASGGTYTF.

CDR3 sequence (DNA): TGTGCCAGCAGTGGTGATACTGAAGCTTTCTTT. Translated: CASSGDTEAFF. The J gene is TRBJ1-1, the V gene TRBV2, with D uncertain. Germline values: CDR1 SNHLY, CDR2 FYNNEI. Trimming removed 4 bases at V and 5 bases at J, with 5 bases between. The CDR3 consists of 11 residues.

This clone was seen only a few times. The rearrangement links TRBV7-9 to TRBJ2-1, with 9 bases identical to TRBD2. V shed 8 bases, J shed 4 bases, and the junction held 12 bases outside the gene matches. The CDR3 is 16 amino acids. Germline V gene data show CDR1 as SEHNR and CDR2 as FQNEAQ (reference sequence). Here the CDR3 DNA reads TGTGCCAGCGCAGTAACCGGGACTAGCCTTTACAATGAGCAGTTCTTC. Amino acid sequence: CASAVTGTSLYNEQFF. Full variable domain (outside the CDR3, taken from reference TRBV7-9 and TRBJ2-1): DTGVSQNPRHKITKRGQNVTFRCDPISEHNRLYWYRQTLGQGPEFLTYFQNEAQLEKSRLLSDRFSAERPKGSFSTLEIQRTEQGDSAMYLCASAVTGTSLYNEQFFGPGTRLTVL.

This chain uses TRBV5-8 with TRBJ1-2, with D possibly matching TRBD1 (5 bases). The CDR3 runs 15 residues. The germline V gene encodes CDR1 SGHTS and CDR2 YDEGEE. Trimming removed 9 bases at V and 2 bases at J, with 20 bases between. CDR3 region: CATGGRGLANYGYTF. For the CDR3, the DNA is TGTGCCACCGGGGGTCGGGGGTTAGCGAACTATGGCTACACCTTC.

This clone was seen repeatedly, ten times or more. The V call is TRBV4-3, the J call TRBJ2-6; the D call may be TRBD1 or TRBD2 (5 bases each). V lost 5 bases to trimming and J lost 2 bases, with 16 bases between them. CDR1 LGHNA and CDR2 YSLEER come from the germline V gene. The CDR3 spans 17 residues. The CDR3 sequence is CASSKEPGTPGANVLTF. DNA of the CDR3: TGCGCCAGCAGCAAGGAGCCAGGGACGCCTGGGGCCAACGTCCTGACTTTC.

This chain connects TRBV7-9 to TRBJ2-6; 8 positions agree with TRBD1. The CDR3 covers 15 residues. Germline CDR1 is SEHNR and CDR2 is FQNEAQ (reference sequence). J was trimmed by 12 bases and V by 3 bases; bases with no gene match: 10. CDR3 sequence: CASSFRQGSFSVLTF. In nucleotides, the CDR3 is TGTGCCAGCAGCTTTCGACAGGGGAGTTTTAGCGTCCTGACTTTC.